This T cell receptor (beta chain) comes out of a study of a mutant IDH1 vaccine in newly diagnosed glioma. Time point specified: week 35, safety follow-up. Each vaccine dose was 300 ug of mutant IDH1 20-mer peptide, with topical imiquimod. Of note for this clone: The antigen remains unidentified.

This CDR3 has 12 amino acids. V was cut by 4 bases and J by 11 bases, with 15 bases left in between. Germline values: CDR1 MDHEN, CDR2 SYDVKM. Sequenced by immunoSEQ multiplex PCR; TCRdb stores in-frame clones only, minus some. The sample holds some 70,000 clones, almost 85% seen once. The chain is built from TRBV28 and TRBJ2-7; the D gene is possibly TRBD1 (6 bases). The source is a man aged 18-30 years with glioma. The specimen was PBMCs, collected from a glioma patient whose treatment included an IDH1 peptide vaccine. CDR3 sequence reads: CASSSGHRSKYF. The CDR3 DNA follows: TGTGCCAGCAGTTCGGGACACCGGAGCAAGTACTTC.